What follows are 21 T cell receptor beta chains derived from one specimen sequenced in a study of a mutant IDH1 vaccine in newly diagnosed glioma (dated by TCRdb to the early 2020s). The sample's time point label, decoded: week 47, end of study. Every vaccine dose consisted of 300 ug of a 20-mer mutant IDH1 peptide in Montanide, administered subcutaneously together with topical imiquimod. No antigens are known for them. The method was the immunoSEQ multiplex PCR assay. Not all clones reach the TCRdb copy of this immuneACCESS table, which keeps in-frame sequences only. Checked studies attribute under half of the gap to unresolved V genes and leave the rest unexplained. Counted in this sample were around 30,000 clones; approximately 87% of them appeared once. The ten largest clones represent 12% of the sample. The starting material was PBMCs, obtained from a glioma patient whose treatment included an IDH1 peptide vaccine. The receptor set was obtained from a woman aged 25 to 39 with glioma.

The genes are TRBV2 and TRBJ2-5; 8 bases are shared with TRBD1. The V segment lost 2 bases and the J segment 2 bases; nucleotides outside the gene matches: 1. The CDR3 sequence is 14 residues long. Germline values: CDR1 SNHLY, CDR2 FYNNEI. The CDR3 DNA sequence: TGTGCCAGCAGTGAACGGACAGGGCAAGAGACCCAGTACTTC. It codes for CASSERTGQETQYF.

The rearrangement uses TRBV6-1 and TRBJ1-2; D is ambiguous. This CDR3 is built from 13 residues. Germline V gene lookup returns CDR1 MNHNS and CDR2 SASEGT. Deletions cut 4 bases from V and 2 bases from J, with 8 bases between. The CDR3 region has the DNA TGTGCCAGCAGTGGGACGGAGAACTATGGCTACACCTTC. It codes for CASSGTENYGYTF.

This chain joins TRBV9 and TRBJ1-2; D is ambiguous. CDR3 length equals 14 residues. CDR1 is SGDLS and CDR2 is YYNGEE in the germline V gene. The V and J ends lost 3 bases and 5 bases respectively, with 14 bases between them. The CDR3 loop is CASSGRKVLYGYTF. DNA for the CDR3: TGTGCCAGCAGCGGTCGGAAGGTTCTTTATGGCTACACCTTC. The full variable domain, its missing parts supplied by reference TRBV9 and TRBJ1-2, is DSGVTQTPKHLITATGQRVTLRCSPRSGDLSVYWYQQSLDQGLQFLIQYYNGEERAKGNILERFSAQQFPDLHSELNLSSLELGDSALYFCASSGRKVLYGYTFGSGTRLTVV.

V usage is TRBV5-4 and J usage is TRBJ2-5; D is unresolved. Germline CDR1 SGHNT, CDR2 YYREEE (reference sequence). Trimming took 2 bases from V and 5 from J, leaving 7 bases between them. The CDR3 runs 12 residues. The chain's CDR3 is CASSFWLETQYF. The CDR3 coding sequence is TGTGCCAGCAGCTTTTGGCTCGAGACCCAGTACTTC.

The chain recombines TRBV6-4 with TRBJ1-1; D call uncertain. Trimming took 3 bases from V and 8 from J, leaving 16 bases between them. The CDR3 is 14 residues long. Germline CDR1 and CDR2: MRHNA and SNTAGT. CDR3 DNA sequence: TGTGCCAGCAGTGAGGACGGACTCTTCGGGGAAGCTTTCTTT. Translating gives CASSEDGLFGEAFF.

The V and J genes are TRBV6-5 and TRBJ1-1; tentative D call: TRBD1 (6 bases). V was clipped by 9 bases and J by 5 bases, with 19 bases between them. This CDR3 contains 14 residues. The germline V gene encodes CDR1 MNHEY and CDR2 SVGAGI. The CDR3 sequence is CASQPFQGYTEAFF. CDR3 bases: TGTGCCAGTCAACCGTTCCAGGGGTATACTGAAGCTTTCTTT.

V is TRBV6-1 and J is TRBJ2-3, with D possibly matching TRBD2 (6 bases). Trimming took 2 bases from V and 1 from J, leaving 13 bases between them. Germline CDR1 MNHNS, CDR2 SASEGT. This CDR3 contains 16 residues. CDR3 coding DNA: TGTGCCAGCAGTGAATTCGGCGGGGCGGGCACAGATACGCAGTATTTT. Its protein is CASSEFGGAGTDTQYF.

V and J are TRBV5-1 and TRBJ1-6, with 8 nucleotides matching TRBD1. This CDR3 spans 15 amino acids. Germline CDR1 is SGHRS and CDR2 is YFSETQ. The J segment lost 10 bases and the V segment lost 4 bases, leaving 10 bases of the junction unmatched. Here the CDR3 DNA reads TGCGCCAGCAGCGAATCCGGGACAGGTTACTCACCCCTCCACTTT. Its translation: CASSESGTGYSPLHF.

The chain carries TRBV6-5 and TRBJ2-5, with a weak D call TRBD1 (6 bases). V shed 2 bases and J shed 9 bases, with 16 bases lying between them. CDR1 MNHEY and CDR2 SVGAGI come from the germline V gene. The CDR3 spans 14 residues. CDR3 amino acids: CASSYGQWSGAQYF. DNA of the CDR3: TGTGCCAGCAGTTACGGACAGTGGTCTGGGGCCCAGTACTTC.

This sequence joins TRBV7-6 and TRBJ1-2; tentatively, D is TRBD1 (5 bases). This CDR3 region has 14 residues. V was pared by 5 bases and J by 6 bases, with 16 bases between. Germline V gene lookup returns CDR1 SGHVS and CDR2 FNYEAQ. CDR3 amino acids: CASSPPSGRDGYTF. The CDR3 DNA sequence: TGTGCCAGCAGCCCCCCGTCAGGGCGGGATGGCTACACCTTC.

The V gene is TRBV25-1, the J gene TRBJ1-3; 7 bases are a match to TRBD1. The CDR3 length is 16 residues. Germline CDR1 reads MGHDK; CDR2 reads SYGVNS. The trim removed 8 bases at V and 3 bases at J, leaving 13 bases unmatched. DNA for the CDR3: TGTGCCAGCCAGACCCCTACAGGGGTGGGTGGAAACACCATATATTTT. Its translation: CASQTPTGVGGNTIYF.

The rearrangement uses TRBV19 and TRBJ1-2; possible D gene TRBD1, 6 bases. The length of the CDR3 is 14 residues. V dropped 5 bases and J dropped 4 bases, with 14 bases sitting between them. Germline loops: CDR1 LNHDA, CDR2 SQIVND (reference sequence). For the CDR3, the DNA is TGTGCCAGTAGTCTAGCTTCGACAGGCTATGGCTACACCTTC. It translates to CASSLASTGYGYTF.

This chain connects TRBV29-1 to TRBJ2-1; unclear D gene. Germline loops: CDR1 SQVTM, CDR2 ANQGSEA. The V gene lost 3 bases and the J gene lost 12 bases, with 9 bases spanning the gap. The length of the CDR3 is 10 residues. CDR3 DNA sequence: TGCAGCGTTGAGGAGCGACGGCAGTTCTTC. Protein product: CSVEERRQFF.

The chain links TRBV19 to TRBJ1-1; tentatively, D is TRBD1 (5 bases). Looked up from germline, CDR1 is LNHDA and CDR2 is SQIVND (reference sequence). The CDR3 runs 12 residues. V shed 5 bases and J shed 5 bases, with 9 bases lying between them. The CDR3 is CASSQGKTEAFF. CDR3 bases: TGTGCCAGTAGTCAGGGAAAGACTGAAGCTTTCTTT.

DNA for the CDR3: TGTGCCAGCAGCCCCGGACAGGGGAATCAGCCCCAGCATTTT. Translated, it gives CASSPGQGNQPQHF. The rearrangement links TRBV13 to TRBJ1-5; 9 nucleotides align to TRBD1. In germline, CDR1 is PRHDT, CDR2 FYEKMQ (reference sequence). Unmatched junction bases numbered 3, after V lost 5 bases and J lost 4 bases. CDR3 length equals 14 residues.

The genes are TRBV6-1 and TRBJ2-7, with TRBD1 identical over 7 bases. V dropped 6 bases and J dropped 7; count of bases not matched to a gene: 6. CDR3 length: 12 residues. The germline V gene has CDR1 MNHNS and CDR2 SASEGT. The CDR3 protein is CASSRTGEEQYF. As DNA, the CDR3 is TGTGCCAGCAGCCGCACAGGGGAAGAGCAGTACTTC.

This chain connects TRBV5-6 to TRBJ2-1, with D perhaps being TRBD1 or TRBD2 (5 bases each). CDR3 length: 15 amino acids. The germline CDR1 and CDR2 sequences are SGHDT and YYEEEE. The ends were cut back, 4 bases at V and 0 bases at J, with 11 bases in the middle. CDR3: CASSRGPGSYNEQFF. CDR3 coding DNA: TGTGCCAGCAGCCGGGGACCTGGCTCCTACAATGAGCAGTTCTTC.

The V gene is TRBV5-4, the J gene TRBJ2-7; D is perhaps TRBD2 (6 bases). CDR1 SGHNT and CDR2 YYREEE come from the germline V gene (reference sequence). This CDR3 region has 17 residues. V was cut by 0 bases and J by 0 bases, with 16 bases left in between. CDR3 protein: CASSLDSTGTLSYEQYF. CDR3 nucleotide sequence: TGTGCCAGCAGCTTGGACTCGACGGGGACTCTCTCCTACGAGCAGTACTTC.

The chain has TRBV18 and TRBJ1-1; D call uncertain. Trimming removed 2 bases from V and 1 base from J, with 11 bases in between. The CDR3 spans 15 residues. CDR1 is KGHSH and CDR2 is LQKENI in the germline V gene. CDR3 residues: CASSPSTAGNTEAFF. CDR3 DNA: TGTGCCAGCTCACCAAGCACAGCCGGGAACACTGAAGCTTTCTTT. The full variable domain, in which reference TRBV18 and TRBJ1-1 provide the parts outside the CDR3, is NAGVMQNPRHLVRRRGQEARLRCSPMKGHSHVYWYRQLPEEGLKFMVYLQKENIIDESGMPKERFSAEFPKEGPSILRIQQVVRGDSAAYFCASSPSTAGNTEAFFGQGTRLTVV.

This sequence joins TRBV2 and TRBJ1-1, with D possibly matching TRBD1 (6 bases). This CDR3 has 13 residues. CDR1 is SNHLY, CDR2 FYNNEI, per germline. Trimming removed 4 bases from V and 4 bases from J, with 10 bases in between. In DNA, the CDR3 is TGTGCCAGCAGTGTGAACAGGGTCACTGAAGCTTTCTTT. Translating it yields CASSVNRVTEAFF.

The V call is TRBV7-2, the J call TRBJ2-3; 8 bases are shared with TRBD1. The V gene's germline CDR1 is SGHTA and CDR2 FQGNSA. Trimming took 4 bases from V and 4 from J; bases not matched to a gene: 4. The CDR3 runs to 14 residues. The CDR3 bases are TGTGCCAGCAGCTGGGACAGGCAGGCAGATACGCAGTATTTT. Residues: CASSWDRQADTQYF.